The text below deals with one T cell receptor (beta chain). Other DNA sequences within the sample encode an identical CDR3. Generated by immunoSEQ multiplex PCR, the TCRdb table keeps only in-frame clones and is missing some. The sample gives several thousand clones, about 93% of which show up once; roughly 2.2% is in the top ten. These data are taken from a study of T cells in tumors and immune-related adverse events. Germline CDR1 SEHNR, CDR2 FQNEAQ (reference sequence). The ends were cut back, 0 bases at V and 3 bases at J, with 11 bases in the middle. This CDR3 has 15 residues. Sample: lymph node tissue, taken from a patient treated with anti-PD-1 therapy. The receptor was derived from a female donor with metastatic renal cell carcinoma. The chain carries TRBV7-9 and TRBJ1-2; tentative D call: TRBD1 (6 bases). In nucleotides, the CDR3 is TGTGCCAGCAGCTTAGCGTTCGGGGGCGACTATGGCTACACCTTC. This sequence encodes CASSLAFGGDYGYTF.